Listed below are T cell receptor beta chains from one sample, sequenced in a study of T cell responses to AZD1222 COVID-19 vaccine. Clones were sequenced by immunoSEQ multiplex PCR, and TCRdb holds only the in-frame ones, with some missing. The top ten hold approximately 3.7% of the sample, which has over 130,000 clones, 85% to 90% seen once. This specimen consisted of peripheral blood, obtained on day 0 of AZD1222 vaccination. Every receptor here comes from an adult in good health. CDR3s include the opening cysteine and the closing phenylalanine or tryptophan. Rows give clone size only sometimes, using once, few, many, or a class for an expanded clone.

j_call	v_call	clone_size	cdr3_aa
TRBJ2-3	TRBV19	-	CASSIGASSDTQYF
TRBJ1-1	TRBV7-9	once	CASSSTRGNTEAFF
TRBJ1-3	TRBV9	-	CASSVQGSAGNTIYF
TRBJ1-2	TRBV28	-	CASSSPNRGGYGYTF
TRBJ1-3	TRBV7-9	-	CASSFDSPSSGNTIYF
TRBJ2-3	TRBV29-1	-	CSVMGQGISTDTQYF
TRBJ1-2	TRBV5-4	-	CASSGRGECTF
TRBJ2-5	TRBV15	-	CATSSSAGDETQYF
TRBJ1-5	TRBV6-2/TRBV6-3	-	CASSPGTGDQPQHF
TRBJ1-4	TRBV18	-	CASSQVGPPNEKLFF
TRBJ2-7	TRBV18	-	CASSPGTGGDSEQYF
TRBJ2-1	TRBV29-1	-	CSVRTSVVINEQFF
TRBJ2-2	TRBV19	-	CASSIPNRRTGELFF
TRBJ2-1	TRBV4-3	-	CASSQEFEWAAYNEQFF
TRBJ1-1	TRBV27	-	CATRDRARTEAFF
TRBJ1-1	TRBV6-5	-	CASMLTAPTTEAFF
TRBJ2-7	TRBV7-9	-	CASSLGVSTGSEQYF
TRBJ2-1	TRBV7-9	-	CASSLLAGGHNEQFF